This T cell receptor beta chain was identified in a study of CD8 T cells in ankylosing spondylitis. The study, taken as a whole, reports: Ankylosing spondylitis blood appeared to be characterized by a TCR beta motif of roughly eight highly homologous variants. Matched synovial fluid from ankylosing spondylitis patients was reported to be enriched for disease-linked clones. Clones that were linked to disease were CD8+ and were relatively rare in peripheral blood. Earlier literature documents some of the motif variants in reactive arthritis synovial fluid and blood.

This clonotype was found a few times. Its antigen remains unidentified. V lost 4 bases to trimming and J lost 0 bases; unmatched junction nucleotides: 8. Germline V gives CDR1 KGHDR, CDR2 SFDVKD. The CDR3 is 17 amino acids. A quantitative 5'-RACE method, one with molecular barcodes, was used to make TCR beta libraries. TCRdb recomputed calls from the 5' RACE reads with MiXCR, one row per CDR3 protein. The sample has approximately 300,000 distinct CDR3 sequences, less than 10% seen once. The TCR sequence derives from a male donor with ankylosing spondylitis. The V and J genes are TRBV24-1 and TRBJ2-1; 7 bases fit TRBD2. Sequencing input: blood, either unsorted or a sorted T cell fraction (not recorded which). DNA of the CDR3: TGTGCCACCAGTGAGGGGGGGTTCGGGAGCTCCTACAATGAGCAGTTCTTC. Protein product: CATSEGGFGSSYNEQFF.